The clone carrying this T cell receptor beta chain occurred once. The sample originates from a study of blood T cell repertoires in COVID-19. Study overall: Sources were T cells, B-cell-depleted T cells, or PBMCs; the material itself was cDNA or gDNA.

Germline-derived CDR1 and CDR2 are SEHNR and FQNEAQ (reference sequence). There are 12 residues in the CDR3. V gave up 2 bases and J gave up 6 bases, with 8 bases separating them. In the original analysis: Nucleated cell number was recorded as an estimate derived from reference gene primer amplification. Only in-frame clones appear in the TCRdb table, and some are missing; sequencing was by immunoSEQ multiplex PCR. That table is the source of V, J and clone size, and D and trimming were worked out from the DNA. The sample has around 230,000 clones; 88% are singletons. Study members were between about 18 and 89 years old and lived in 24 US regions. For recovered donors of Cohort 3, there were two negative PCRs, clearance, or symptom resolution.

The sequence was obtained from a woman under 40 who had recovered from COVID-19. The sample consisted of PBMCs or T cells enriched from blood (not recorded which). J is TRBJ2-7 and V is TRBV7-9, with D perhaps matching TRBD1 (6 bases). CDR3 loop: CASSLSGAEQYF. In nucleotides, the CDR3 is TGTGCCAGCAGCTTATCAGGGGCCGAGCAGTACTTC.